This entry describes one T cell receptor (beta chain). The source of the sample is a study of blood T cell repertoires in COVID-19. Study in general: Samples taken during acute and convalescent COVID-19 were collected in the United States, Italy and Spain. In each case, the material was cDNA or gDNA derived from T cells, B-cell-depleted T cells, or PBMCs.

This CDR3 is built from 19 residues. CDR1 is MNHEY, CDR2 SMNVEV, per germline (reference sequence). The V and J ends lost 3 bases and 1 base, in that order; junction bases with no gene match: 8. Data came from immunoSEQ multiplex PCR; TCRdb stores just in-frame clones and leaves some out. The sample has some 200,000 clones, 90% to 95% seen once. The chain employs TRBV27 and TRBJ2-1; 14 bases map to TRBD2. Specimen: peripheral blood. The receptor was isolated from a young man with acute or convalescent COVID-19. DNA of the CDR3: TGTGCCAGCAGTTTTAGCGGACTAGCGGGGGGCGGTTCCTACAATGAGCAGTTCTTC. Residues: CASSFSGLAGGGSYNEQFF.